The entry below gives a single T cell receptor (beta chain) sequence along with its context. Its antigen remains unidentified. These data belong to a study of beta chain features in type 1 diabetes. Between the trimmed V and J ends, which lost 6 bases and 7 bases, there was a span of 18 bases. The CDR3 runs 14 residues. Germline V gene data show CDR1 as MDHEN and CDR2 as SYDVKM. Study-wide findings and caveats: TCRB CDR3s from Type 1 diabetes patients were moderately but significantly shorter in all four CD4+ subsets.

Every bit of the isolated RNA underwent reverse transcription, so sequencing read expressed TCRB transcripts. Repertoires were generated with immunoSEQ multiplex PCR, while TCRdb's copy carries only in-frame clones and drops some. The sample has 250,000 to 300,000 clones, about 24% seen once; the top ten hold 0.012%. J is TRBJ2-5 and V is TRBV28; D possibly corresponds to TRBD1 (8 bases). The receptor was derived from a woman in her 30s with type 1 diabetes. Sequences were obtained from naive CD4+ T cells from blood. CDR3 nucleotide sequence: TGTGCCAGCAGGGGAGGGACAGGACCAGGGACCCAGTACTTC. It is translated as CASRGGTGPGTQYF.